This record concerns one T cell receptor beta chain sequence. This clone showed up many times. What antigen it recognizes has not been identified. Base qualities are not recorded, but no much larger clone differs from it by a single base. The germline V and J ends show losses of 6 bases and 9 bases respectively, and no gene match explains 7 bases of the junction. CDR3 length: 14 amino acids, cysteine to phenylalanine. This entry keeps only the CDR3 DNA: 42 bases, framed from base 1. The germline V gene sets CDR1 to SNHLY and CDR2 to FYNNEI. To sequence the TCRbeta CDR3 region, genomic DNA was isolated from the sorted cells. TCRbeta CDR3 regions were sequenced using the immunoSEQ Assay. TCRdb re-hosts the immuneACCESS table, in-frame sequences only. Its copies lack some clones; in the studies checked, an unresolved V gene accounts for under half of them, and the cause for the rest is not known. For this sample there are around 80,000 clones; 84% appear just once. The top ten constitute roughly 2.7% of the sample.

These data come from a study of OX40 agonist ivuxolimab in advanced cancers. Regarding the complete study: Ivuxolimab was an agonistic, fully human IgG2 monoclonal antibody directed against OX40 (CD134), a costimulatory receptor. Intravenous ivuxolimab was administered to patients every 2 weeks at six dose levels: 0.01, 0.1, 0.3, 1.5, 3 and 10 mg/kg. Of the roughly 50 dose-escalation patients, hepatocellular carcinoma was present in around 19, melanoma in roughly 15, renal cell carcinoma in 9 and head and neck cancer in 9. In the dose-escalation cohort, roughly 80% of patients were male, and the mean age was roughly 60 years, with a range of roughly 23 to 85. Prior anti-PD-1, anti-PD-L1 or anti-CTLA-4 therapy was permitted, and approximately 42% of dose-escalation patients had received checkpoint inhibitors. Partial responses occurred in three dose-escalation patients: two with cutaneous melanoma and one with hepatocellular carcinoma. Peripheral TCRbeta sequencing aimed to test whether ivuxolimab altered TCR sequence diversity and caused clonal T-cell expansion. The paper describes the monotherapy dose-escalation part (N = 52 patients) of the phase I trial of ivuxolimab.

What the authors observed across the whole study: Low levels of normalized T-cell clonal expansion were also shown by some nonresponding patients. After ivuxolimab, more expanded clones were found on average in CD8+ T cells than in CD4+ T cells. At doses of 0.1 to 3.0 mg/kg, clonal expansion of both CD4+ and CD8+ blood T cells was observed from baseline to week 6. In the 0.1-3.0 mg/kg groups, partial responders were among the patients with the lowest normalized peripheral clonal expansion, particularly in CD8+ T cells. The antigen specificity of the peripheral T cells that underwent clonal expansion was not determined.

Patients with autoimmune disease history or receiving systemic immunosuppression were excluded from the trial. Peripheral blood for TCR sequencing was collected from all dose cohorts at baseline, on cycle 4 day 1, and on cycle 7 day 1. The samples were drawn from a first-in-human, open-label, multicenter phase I dose-escalation trial of ivuxolimab. The trial enrolled adults with locally advanced or metastatic head and neck squamous cell, hepatocellular, melanoma or renal cell carcinoma. Before TCR sequencing, CD4+ and CD8+ T cells were separately sorted from peripheral blood. This receptor chain uses TRBV2 and TRBJ1-6, and 8 bases in between align with TRBD1. This TCR was sampled from an adult with an advanced solid tumor such as melanoma, head and neck, liver or kidney cancer. Material: CD4+ or CD8+ T cells sorted from blood, obtained in a trial of the OX40 agonist ivuxolimab. The nucleotide sequence is given as TGTGCCAGCAGGACGGACAGGGTCAGTTCACCCCTCCACTTT. It translates as CASRTDRVSSPLHF.